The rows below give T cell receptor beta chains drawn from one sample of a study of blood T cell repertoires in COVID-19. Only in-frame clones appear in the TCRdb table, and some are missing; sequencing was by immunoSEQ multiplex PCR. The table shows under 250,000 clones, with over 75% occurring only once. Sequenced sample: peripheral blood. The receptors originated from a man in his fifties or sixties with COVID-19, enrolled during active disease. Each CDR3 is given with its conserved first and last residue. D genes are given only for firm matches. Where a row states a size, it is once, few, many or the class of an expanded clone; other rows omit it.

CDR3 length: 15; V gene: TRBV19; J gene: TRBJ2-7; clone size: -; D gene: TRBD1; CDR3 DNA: TGTGCCAGTAGTCGACCCGGGACAGGAGCCTACGAGCAGTACTTC; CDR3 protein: CASSRPGTGAYEQYF
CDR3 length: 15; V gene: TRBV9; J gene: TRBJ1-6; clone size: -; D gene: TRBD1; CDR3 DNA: TGTGCCAGCAGCGATAGACAGGGGGCCCGGTCACCCCTCCACTTT; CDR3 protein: CASSDRQGARSPLHF
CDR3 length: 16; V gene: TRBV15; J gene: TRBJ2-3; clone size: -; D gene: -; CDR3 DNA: TGTGCCACCAGCAGAGGGGGGGACAGCTTCACAGATACGCAGTATTTT; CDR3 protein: CATSRGGDSFTDTQYF
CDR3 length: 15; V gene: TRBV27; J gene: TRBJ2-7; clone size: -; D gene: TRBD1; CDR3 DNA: TGTGCCAGCAGTTTAGGAGCAACAGGGGGCTATAAGCAGTACTTC; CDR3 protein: CASSLGATGGYKQYF
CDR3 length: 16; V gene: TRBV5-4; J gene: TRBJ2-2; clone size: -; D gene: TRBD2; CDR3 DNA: TGTGCCAGCAGCTTGCGCGGGAGGATTAACACCGGGGAGCTGTTTTTT; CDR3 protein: CASSLRGRINTGELFF
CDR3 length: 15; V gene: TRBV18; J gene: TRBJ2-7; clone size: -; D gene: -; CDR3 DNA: TGTGCCAGCTCCCAAGACAGACAAGTTCCCTACGAGCAGTACTTC; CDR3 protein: CASSQDRQVPYEQYF
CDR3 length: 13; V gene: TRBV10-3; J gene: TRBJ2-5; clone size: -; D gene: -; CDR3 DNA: TGTGCCATCAGTCGTGGAGTTTTGGAGACCCAGTACTTC; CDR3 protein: CAISRGVLETQYF
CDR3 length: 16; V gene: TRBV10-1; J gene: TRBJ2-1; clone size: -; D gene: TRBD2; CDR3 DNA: TGCGCCAGCAGTGCGGGAGGGGGAAGCTCCTACAATGAGCAGTTCTTC; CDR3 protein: CASSAGGGSSYNEQFF
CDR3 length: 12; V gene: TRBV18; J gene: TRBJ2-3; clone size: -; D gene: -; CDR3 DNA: TGTGCCAGCTCACCAGGGCTAGATACGCAGTATTTT; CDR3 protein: CASSPGLDTQYF
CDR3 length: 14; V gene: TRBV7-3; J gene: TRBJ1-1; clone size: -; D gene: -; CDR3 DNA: TGTGCCAGCAGCTTAACAGGGGGAGGGACTGAAGCTTTCTTT; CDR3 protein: CASSLTGGGTEAFF
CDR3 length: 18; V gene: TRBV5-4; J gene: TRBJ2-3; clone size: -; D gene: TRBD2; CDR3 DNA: TGTGCCAGCAGCTTGGGCGCAGCGGGGGGGCCGGGGGGAGATACGCAGTATTTT; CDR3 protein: CASSLGAAGGPGGDTQYF
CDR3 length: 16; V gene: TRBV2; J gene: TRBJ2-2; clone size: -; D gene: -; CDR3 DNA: TGTGCCAGCAGTGAATCGCTGGGGAGGTGGACCGGGGAGCTGTTTTTT; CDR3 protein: CASSESLGRWTGELFF
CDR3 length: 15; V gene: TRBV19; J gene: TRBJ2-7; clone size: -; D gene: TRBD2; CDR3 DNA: TGTGCCAGTAGTATCGGACTAGCGGGACCCTACGAGCAGTACTTC; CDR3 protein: CASSIGLAGPYEQYF
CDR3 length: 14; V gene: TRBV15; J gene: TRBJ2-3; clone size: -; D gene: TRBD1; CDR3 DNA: TGTGCCACCAAAACAGGGGCCATCACAGATACGCAGTATTTT; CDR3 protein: CATKTGAITDTQYF
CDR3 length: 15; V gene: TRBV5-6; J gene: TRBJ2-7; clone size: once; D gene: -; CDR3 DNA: TGTGCCAGCAGCCCCACCCGGCTGCCAGGTGACGAGCAGTACTTC; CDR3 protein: CASSPTRLPGDEQYF
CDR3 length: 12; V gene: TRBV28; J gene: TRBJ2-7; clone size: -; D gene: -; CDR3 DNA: TGTGCCAGCAGTTCGGGGTCCCACGAGCAGTACTTC; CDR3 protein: CASSSGSHEQYF
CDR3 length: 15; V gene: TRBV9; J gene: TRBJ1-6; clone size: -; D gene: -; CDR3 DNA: TGTGCCAGCAGCGTAGGTGTCAGCGGAAATTCACCCCTCCACTTT; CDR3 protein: CASSVGVSGNSPLHF
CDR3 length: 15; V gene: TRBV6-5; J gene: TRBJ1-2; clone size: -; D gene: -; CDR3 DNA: TGTGCCAGCAACCCAGGGTGGGGGGGAACGTATGGCTACACCTTC; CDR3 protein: CASNPGWGGTYGYTF
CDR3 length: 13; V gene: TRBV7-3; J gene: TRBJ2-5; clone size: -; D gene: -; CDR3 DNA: TGTGCCAGCAGCCCTAGCAATCAAGAGACCCAGTACTTC; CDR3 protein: CASSPSNQETQYF
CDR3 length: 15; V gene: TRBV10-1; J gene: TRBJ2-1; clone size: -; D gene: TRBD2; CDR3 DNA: TGCGCCACCAACCGAGGTGGTAGCGGGAGTGATGAGCAGTTCTTC; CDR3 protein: CATNRGGSGSDEQFF
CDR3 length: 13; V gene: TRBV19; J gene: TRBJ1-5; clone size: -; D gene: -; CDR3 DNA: TGTGCCAGTAGTGTCGGAGTCGATCAGCCCCAGCATTTT; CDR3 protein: CASSVGVDQPQHF
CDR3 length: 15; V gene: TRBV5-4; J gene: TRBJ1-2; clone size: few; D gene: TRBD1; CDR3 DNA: TGTGCCAGCAGCTTCGGACAGGGCTCTGTCTATGGCTACACCTTC; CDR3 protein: CASSFGQGSVYGYTF
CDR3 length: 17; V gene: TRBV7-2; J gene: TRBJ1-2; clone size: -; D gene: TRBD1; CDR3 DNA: TGTGCCAGCAGCCCTCATTACAGGGGGCCCTTAGACTATGGCTACACCTTC; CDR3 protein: CASSPHYRGPLDYGYTF
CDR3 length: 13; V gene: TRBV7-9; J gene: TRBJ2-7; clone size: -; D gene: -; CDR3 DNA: TGTGCCAGCAGCTCATACAGGGCCGGCGAGCAGTACTTC; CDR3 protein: CASSSYRAGEQYF
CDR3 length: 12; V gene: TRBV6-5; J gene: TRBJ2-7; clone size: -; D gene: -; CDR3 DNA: TGTGCCAGCAGTACAAGTTACTACGAGCAGTACTTC; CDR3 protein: CASSTSYYEQYF
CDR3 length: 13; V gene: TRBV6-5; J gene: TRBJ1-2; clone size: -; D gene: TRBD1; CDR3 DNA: TGTGCCAGCAGGGGAGATCAGGGGGGAGGCTACACCTTC; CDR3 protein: CASRGDQGGGYTF
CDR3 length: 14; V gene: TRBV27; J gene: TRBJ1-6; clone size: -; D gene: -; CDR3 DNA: TGTGCCAGCAGGGCCAATGACTATAATTCACCCCTCCACTTT; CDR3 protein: CASRANDYNSPLHF
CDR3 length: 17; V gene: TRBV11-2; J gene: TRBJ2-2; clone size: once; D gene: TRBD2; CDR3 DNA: TGTGCCAGCAGCTTAGGGGGGACTAGCGGGAGTACCGGGGAGCTGTTTTTT; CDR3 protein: CASSLGGTSGSTGELFF
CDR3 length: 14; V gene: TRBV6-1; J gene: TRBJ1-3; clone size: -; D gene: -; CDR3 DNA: TGTGCCAGCAGTGAAAGGTCAGGCAGAGACACCATATATTTT; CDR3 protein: CASSERSGRDTIYF
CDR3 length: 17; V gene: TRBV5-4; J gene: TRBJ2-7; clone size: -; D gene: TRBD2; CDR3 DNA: TGTGCCAGCAGCGGGGGGACTAGCAGAGCGGAAAGGGGCGAGCAGTACTTC; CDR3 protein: CASSGGTSRAERGEQYF
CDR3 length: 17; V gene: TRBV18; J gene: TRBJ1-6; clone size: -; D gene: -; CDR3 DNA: TGTGCCAGCTCACCGACAGGTTCGAGCTCCTATAATTCACCCCTCCACTTT; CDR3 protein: CASSPTGSSSYNSPLHF
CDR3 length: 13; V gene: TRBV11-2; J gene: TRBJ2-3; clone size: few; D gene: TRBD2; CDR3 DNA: TGTGCCAGCAGCTTGACCGGGGGGGGTACGCAGTATTTT; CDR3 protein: CASSLTGGGTQYF
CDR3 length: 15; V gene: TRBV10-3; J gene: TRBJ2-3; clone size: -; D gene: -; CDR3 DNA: TGTGCCATCAGTGGTACGGACAGCTTCACAGATACGCAGTATTTT; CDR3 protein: CAISGTDSFTDTQYF
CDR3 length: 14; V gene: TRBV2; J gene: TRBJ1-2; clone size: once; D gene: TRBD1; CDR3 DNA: TGTGCCAGCAGGGCCGGGACAGGGGGCTCTGGCTACACCTTC; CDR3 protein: CASRAGTGGSGYTF
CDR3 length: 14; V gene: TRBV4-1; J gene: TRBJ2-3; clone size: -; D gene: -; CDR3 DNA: TGCGCCAGCAGCCAAGATGCGGGCACAGATACGCAGTATTTT; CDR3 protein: CASSQDAGTDTQYF
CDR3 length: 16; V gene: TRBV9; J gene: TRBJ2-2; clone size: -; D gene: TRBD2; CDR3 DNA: TGTGCCAGCAGCGTAGCTAGCGGGGGGGCGACCGGGGAGCTGTTTTTT; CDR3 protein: CASSVASGGATGELFF
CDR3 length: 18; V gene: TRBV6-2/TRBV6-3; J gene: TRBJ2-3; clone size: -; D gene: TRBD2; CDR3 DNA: TGTGCCAGCAGTTACCCGACTAGCGGGGGAGCCAAGCCTGATACGCAGTATTTT; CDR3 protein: CASSYPTSGGAKPDTQYF
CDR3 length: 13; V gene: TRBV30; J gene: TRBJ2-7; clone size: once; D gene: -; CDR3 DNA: TGTGCCTGGAGTGAGCAGGACACCTACGAGCAGTACTTC; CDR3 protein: CAWSEQDTYEQYF
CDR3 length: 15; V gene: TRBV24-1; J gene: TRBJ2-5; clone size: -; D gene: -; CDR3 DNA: TGTGCCTACTACATCCGGGGGACGGGCGAAGAGACCCAGTACTTC; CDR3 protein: CAYYIRGTGEETQYF
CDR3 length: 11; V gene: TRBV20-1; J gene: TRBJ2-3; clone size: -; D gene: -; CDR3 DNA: TGCAGTGCTGGGGGGACAGATACGCAGTATTTT; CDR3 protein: CSAGGTDTQYF
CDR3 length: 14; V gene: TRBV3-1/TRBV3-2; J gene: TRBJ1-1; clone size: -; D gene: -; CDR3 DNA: TGTGCCAGCACCCCTGGCTCAATGAACACTGAAGCTTTCTTT; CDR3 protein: CASTPGSMNTEAFF
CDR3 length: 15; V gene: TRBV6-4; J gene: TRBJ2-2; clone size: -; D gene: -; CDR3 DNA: TGTGCCAGCAAAAAGGACACTTCGAACACCGGGGAGCTGTTTTTT; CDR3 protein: CASKKDTSNTGELFF
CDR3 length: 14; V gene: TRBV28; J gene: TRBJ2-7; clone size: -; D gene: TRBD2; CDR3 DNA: TGTGCCAGCGGGGAGGGAGCGGGGCTCTACGAGCAGTACTTC; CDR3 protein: CASGEGAGLYEQYF
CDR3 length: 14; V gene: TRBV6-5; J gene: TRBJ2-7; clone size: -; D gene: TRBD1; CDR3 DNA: TGTGCCAGCAAACCGGGACAGGGGGCCTACGAGCAGTACTTC; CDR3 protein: CASKPGQGAYEQYF
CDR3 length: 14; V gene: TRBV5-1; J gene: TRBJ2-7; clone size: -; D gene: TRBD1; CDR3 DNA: TGCGCCAGCAGCTTTCGGGACAGGGCCTACGAGCAGTACTTC; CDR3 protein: CASSFRDRAYEQYF
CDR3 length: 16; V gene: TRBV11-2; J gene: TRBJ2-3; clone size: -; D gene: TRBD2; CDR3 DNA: TGTGCCAGCAGCTTAGGCGGGGGGGCGGTAGGAGATACGCAGTATTTT; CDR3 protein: CASSLGGGAVGDTQYF
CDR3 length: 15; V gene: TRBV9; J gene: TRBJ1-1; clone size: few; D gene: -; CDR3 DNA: TGTGCCAGCAGCGTAGATCCAGGAGGGAACACTGAAGCTTTCTTT; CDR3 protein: CASSVDPGGNTEAFF
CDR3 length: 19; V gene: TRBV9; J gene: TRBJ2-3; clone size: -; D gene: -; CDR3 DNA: TGTGCCAGCAGCGTCAGCCCCCATAGCGGAGCCGCACGGACAGATACGCAGTATTTT; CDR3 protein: CASSVSPHSGAARTDTQYF
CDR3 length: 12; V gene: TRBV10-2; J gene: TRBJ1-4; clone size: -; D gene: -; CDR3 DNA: TGCGCCAGCAGTGAGAGTCGGGAAAAACTGTTTTTT; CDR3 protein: CASSESREKLFF
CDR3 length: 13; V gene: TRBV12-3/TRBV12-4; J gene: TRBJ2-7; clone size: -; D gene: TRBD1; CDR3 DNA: TGTGCCAGCAGTTACAGGGGCAGCGACGAGCAGTACTTC; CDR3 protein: CASSYRGSDEQYF
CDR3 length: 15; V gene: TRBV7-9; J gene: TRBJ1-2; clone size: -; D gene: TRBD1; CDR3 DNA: TGTGCCAGCAGCCCCGGACAGGGAGAATCCTATGGCTACACCTTC; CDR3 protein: CASSPGQGESYGYTF
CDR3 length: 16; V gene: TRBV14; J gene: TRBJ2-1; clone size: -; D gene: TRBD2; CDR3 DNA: TGTGCCAGCAGCCGGGTTGGCGGGGGGGCCTACAATGAGCAGTTCTTC; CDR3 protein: CASSRVGGGAYNEQFF
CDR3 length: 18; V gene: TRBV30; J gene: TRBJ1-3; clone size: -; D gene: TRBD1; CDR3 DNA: TGTGCCTGGAGTCTCGGCCGGGACAGGGTCCACTCTGGAAACACCATATATTTT; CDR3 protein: CAWSLGRDRVHSGNTIYF